Below are 23 T cell receptor beta chains sequenced from a single sample in a study of T-cell memory formation after mild COVID-19. Via MiXCR, TCRdb re-called the 5' RACE reads, giving one row per CDR3 protein. The sample holds about 180,000 distinct CDR3 sequences, around 16% seen once. Sequences were obtained from PBMCs or a T cell subset sorted from them (not recorded which). The receptor set was obtained from an adult woman who had mild COVID-19 (a few samples of this study predate the infection). Cell type and time point are not known.

The chain links TRBV12-3 or TRBV12-4 to TRBJ1-1; the match to TRBD1 covers 9 bases. With V trimmed by 6 bases and J by 5 bases, 10 bases remained unmatched. This CDR3 is built from 15 residues. The CDR3 bases are TGTGCCAGCAGGAGGGACAGGGCTGAACAAACTGAAGCTTTCTTT. Translated: CASRRDRAEQTEAFF.

This clonotype was picked up one time. This sequence joins TRBV5-6 and TRBJ1-2; TRBD1 matches 8 bases. CDR1 and CDR2 (germline): SGHDT, YYEEEE. The trim removed 5 bases at V and 4 bases at J, leaving 13 bases unmatched. The length of the CDR3 is 16 residues. The CDR3 reads CASRPTTGGASYGYTF. The CDR3 nucleotides read TGTGCCAGCAGACCGACCACAGGGGGTGCCTCCTATGGCTACACCTTC. Complete variable domain (other parts from reference TRBV5-6 and TRBJ1-2): DAGVTQSPTHLIKTRGQQVTLRCSPKSGHDTVSWYQQALGQGPQFIFQYYEEEERQRGNFPDRFSGHQFPNYSSELNVNALLLGDSALYLCASRPTTGGASYGYTFGSGTRLTVV.

The rearrangement uses TRBV7-2 and TRBJ1-2, with D tentatively TRBD1 (5 bases). The CDR3 runs 13 residues. Germline loops: CDR1 SGHTA, CDR2 FQGNSA. Deletions cut 2 bases from V and 4 bases from J, with 8 bases between. CDR3 DNA: TGTGCCAGCAGCTTAAAACAGGTCTATGGCTACACCTTC. Translated: CASSLKQVYGYTF.

The rearrangement uses TRBV2 and TRBJ1-1; D might be TRBD1 (6 bases). Germline V CDR1 and CDR2: SNHLY, FYNNEI. There are 17 residues in the CDR3. Trimming removed 5 bases from V and 5 bases from J, with 24 bases in between. The CDR3 spells CASSKLLQGLHGTEAFF. CDR3 nucleotide sequence: TGTGCCAGCAGTAAACTCCTACAGGGCCTACACGGGACTGAAGCTTTCTTT.

This clonotype was detected a few times. The chain uses TRBV15 and TRBJ2-1; TRBD1 might be the D (5 bases). There are 13 residues in the CDR3. The V gene's germline CDR1 is LNHNV and CDR2 YYDKDF (reference sequence). V was cut by 3 bases and J by 3 bases, with 6 bases left in between. This CDR3 reads CATSRDNYNEQFF. The CDR3 DNA sequence: TGTGCCACCAGCAGGGACAACTACAATGAGCAGTTCTTC.

This clonotype was seen at least ten times. The V call is TRBV7-9, the J call TRBJ1-3, with D unclear. Trimming cost V 5 bases and J 0 bases, with 14 bases left between them. The CDR3 has 16 residues. Germline V gene sequence: CDR1 SEHNR, CDR2 FQNEAQ (reference sequence). Here the CDR3 reads CASSEKRRVSGNTIYF. The DNA for the CDR3 is TGTGCCAGCAGCGAAAAAAGACGGGTCTCTGGAAACACCATATATTTT.

This clonotype was picked up a small number of times. This chain links TRBV7-8 with TRBJ2-2; no clear D. The germline CDR1 and CDR2 sequences are SGHVS and FQNEAQ. The CDR3 length is 13 residues. V was trimmed by 5 bases and J by 2 bases, leaving 6 bases between them. CDR3 loop: CASSPSNTGELFF. The CDR3 DNA reads as TGTGCCAGCAGCCCATCAAACACCGGGGAGCTGTTTTTT.

The chain links TRBV9 to TRBJ2-3; 9 bases match TRBD2. The germline CDR1 and CDR2 sequences are SGDLS and YYNGEE. V dropped 4 bases and J dropped 4; count of bases not matched to a gene: 10. The CDR3 spans 16 residues. DNA for the CDR3: TGTGCCAGCAGCCCCGCGGTAGCGGGAGAGGCAGATACGCAGTATTTT. Protein: CASSPAVAGEADTQYF.

This clonotype was recorded a few times. V usage is TRBV7-2 and J usage is TRBJ2-3; D uncertain. CDR1 is SGHTA and CDR2 is FQGNSA in the germline V gene. Trimming removed 5 bases at V and 6 bases at J, with 12 bases between. This CDR3 contains 13 residues. In nucleotides, the CDR3 is TGTGCCAGCAGCGCAAGTGGCCCCGATACGCAGTATTTT. Protein sequence: CASSASGPDTQYF. Drawing the rest from reference TRBV7-2 and TRBJ2-3, the complete variable domain is GAGVSQSPSNKVTEKGKDVELRCDPISGHTALYWYRQSLGQGLEFLIYFQGNSAPDKSGLPSDRFSAERTGGSVSTLTIQRTQQEDSAVYLCASSASGPDTQYFGPGTRLTVL.

For the CDR3, the DNA is TGTGCCAGCAGTTACTCAGCGACAACAGATACGCAGTATTTT. It codes for CASSYSATTDTQYF. The V call is TRBV6-2 or TRBV6-3, the J call TRBJ2-3; D remains unclear. The germline V gene has CDR1 MNHEY and CDR2 SVGEGT. V was pared by 0 bases and J by 3 bases, with 7 bases between. This CDR3 region has 14 residues.

This sequence joins TRBV20-1 and TRBJ1-2, with TRBD1 identical over 7 bases. CDR1 DFQATT and CDR2 SNEGSKA come from the germline V gene (reference sequence). The CDR3 has 12 amino acids. V lost 2 bases and J lost 6; bases outside the gene matches: 3. CDR3 DNA: TGCAGTGCTAGACAGACAGGGAATGGCTACACCTTC. It translates to CSARQTGNGYTF.

This clonotype was counted between two and nine times. This chain joins TRBV29-1 and TRBJ2-7, with D unresolved. The CDR3 loop spans 11 amino acids. The V end was cut by 4 bases, the J end by 0 bases, with 4 bases between. CDR1 is SQVTM, CDR2 ANQGSEA, per germline. CDR3 sequence: CSVGHSYEQYF. CDR3 nucleotides: TGCAGCGTTGGGCACTCCTACGAGCAGTACTTC.

This clonotype has a handful of counts. The chain links TRBV5-6 to TRBJ2-4, with D possibly matching TRBD1 (6 bases). Trimming removed 4 bases at V and 4 bases at J, with 12 bases between. The germline V gene has CDR1 SGHDT and CDR2 YYEEEE. The CDR3 is made up of 14 amino acids. The DNA of the CDR3 is TGTGCCAGCAGCCTCCCACAGGGAAAAAACATTCAGTACTTC. Protein: CASSLPQGKNIQYF.

The chain joins TRBV5-4 to TRBJ1-1; TRBD1 might be the D (6 bases). The CDR3 is 14 residues long. The germline V and J ends were trimmed by 0 bases and 5 bases, with 11 bases remaining between them. Germline CDR1 and CDR2: SGHNT and YYREEE (reference sequence). This CDR3 is CASSLVTGITEAFF. The CDR3 DNA follows: TGTGCCAGCAGCTTGGTCACAGGGATAACTGAAGCTTTCTTT.

The sample holds a few counts of this clonotype. The V call is TRBV9, the J call TRBJ2-1, with 7 positions matching TRBD1. This CDR3 has 15 amino acids. The germline V gene encodes CDR1 SGDLS and CDR2 YYNGEE. V lost 4 bases and J lost 9; bases outside the gene matches: 13. The CDR3 DNA reads as TGTGCCAGCAGCACAACACAGACAGGGTCCACTGAGCAGTTCTTC. Translating gives CASSTTQTGSTEQFF.

Many counts were recorded for this clonotype. The chain uses TRBV27 and TRBJ1-1, with D maybe TRBD1 (6 bases). This CDR3 comprises 14 residues. Trimming stripped 6 bases from V and 1 base from J, with 12 bases between. Per the germline V gene, CDR1 is MNHEY and CDR2 is SMNVEV (reference sequence). The DNA of the CDR3 is TGTGCCAGCAGCCTTTTACAGGGGAACACTGAAGCTTTCTTT. It codes for CASSLLQGNTEAFF.

The chain has TRBV7-3 and TRBJ2-1; D not resolved. Trimming stripped 4 bases from V and 0 bases from J, with 4 bases between. Germline V gene sequence: CDR1 SGHTA, CDR2 FQGTGA. The CDR3 sequence is 13 residues long. The CDR3 DNA reads as TGTGCCAGCAGCTGGAACTCCTACAATGAGCAGTTCTTC. It translates to CASSWNSYNEQFF.

V is TRBV12-3 or TRBV12-4 and J is TRBJ1-2; D is unclear. The CDR3 contains 13 residues. Trimming shortened V by 1 base and J by 11 bases, and 14 bases separated the two germline ends. This chain's CDR3 is CASSLGPPVSYTF. The CDR3 DNA reads as TGTGCCAGCAGTTTAGGGCCCCCAGTCTCTTACACCTTC.

This clonotype has only a few counts. The rearrangement links TRBV3-1 to TRBJ1-2; D is unclear. Germline assignment: CDR1 LGHDT and CDR2 YNNKEL (reference sequence). The V and J ends lost 0 bases and 7 bases respectively, with 9 bases between them. The length of the CDR3 is 13 residues. The CDR3 is CASSQDGQSGYTF. As DNA, the CDR3 is TGTGCCAGCAGCCAAGATGGCCAGAGTGGCTACACCTTC.

Concerning this clonotype itself: The germline gene is not matched at one end of the junction; a read error may be the cause. The chain employs TRBV5-1 and TRBJ2-1; D is uncertain. Germline CDR1 is SGHRS and CDR2 is YFSETQ. CDR3 length: 13 residues. The CDR3 DNA follows: TGCGCCAGCAGCTTGGGGAGTTACACTGAGCAGTTCTTC. This encodes CASSLGSYTEQFF.

V and J are TRBV20-1 and TRBJ2-5; 8 bases map to TRBD1. The trim removed 6 bases at V and 5 bases at J, leaving 14 bases unmatched. This CDR3 comprises 15 residues. Germline CDR1 reads DFQATT; CDR2 reads SNEGSKA (reference sequence). The DNA for the CDR3 is TGCAGTGCCCGATCCGGACAGGGAGGTGGTGAGACCCAGTACTTC. Translated: CSARSGQGGGETQYF.

The chain combines TRBV27 with TRBJ2-7, with a possible D match to TRBD1 (6 bases). The CDR3 is 16 residues long. Germline V gene data show CDR1 as MNHEY and CDR2 as SMNVEV (reference sequence). V was trimmed by 3 bases and J by 2 bases, leaving 17 bases between them. The CDR3 is CASSLVTGKGPYEQYF. The CDR3 DNA follows: TGTGCCAGCAGTTTGGTGACAGGAAAAGGACCCTACGAGCAGTACTTC.

In this sample, this clonotype turned up once. V and J are TRBV24-1 and TRBJ2-1; 8 positions match TRBD2. Germline values: CDR1 KGHDR, CDR2 SFDVKD. Unmatched junction bases numbered 19, after V lost 6 bases and J lost 7 bases. This CDR3 region has 18 residues. The CDR3 reads CATSSIFASSGSLNEQFF. The DNA for the CDR3 is TGTGCCACCAGTTCCATTTTCGCCTCAAGCGGGAGTTTGAATGAGCAGTTCTTC.